The clone carrying this T cell receptor beta chain was counted at least ten times. Its antigen is not identified. This record belongs to a study of metastatic and nonmetastatic thyroid tumors. No treatment of any kind had been given to any patient before thyroid surgery. Source study methods: Built for papillary thyroid cancer, a distant-metastasis classifier drew on CDR3 differences across clinicopathological groups. TCRdb re-clonotyped the PCR reads through MiXCR. TCRdb's processing, not the authors' own work, is the source of the V and J calls. This repertoire shows around 40,000 clones, about a sixth found once; its top ten account for roughly 6%. The study's findings and limits: Reported TCR beta diversity, measured in blood and tumor, was significantly higher for malignant thyroid tumors than for benign nodules.

The source of this sequence is a male donor with papillary thyroid cancer or a benign thyroid nodule (not recorded which). Some clones in this sample may be carry-over from other donors' samples. Input material: blood.

The DNA for the CDR3 is TGTGCCAGTAGTATAGATCGGGCAGGCACTTACAATGAGCAGTTCTTC. Its protein is CASSIDRAGTYNEQFF. The rearrangement uses TRBV19 and TRBJ2-1; D unclear. The length of the CDR3 is 16 residues. Germline V gene sequence: CDR1 LNHDA, CDR2 SQIVND (reference sequence). Trimming removed 0 bases at V and 4 bases at J, with 13 bases between.